This is a list of T cell receptor beta chains from one sample in a study of T cells after yellow fever vaccination. Each CDR3 protein is one row after TCRdb ran MiXCR on the 5' RACE reads. This table has around 320,000 distinct CDR3 sequences, less than 9.5% appearing once. The material sequenced was CD4+ T cells sorted from PBMCs, taken 5 days after the yellow fever booster vaccination. Every receptor here comes from a man between 18 and 35 years old who received the YFV17D yellow fever vaccine. Each CDR3 is given with its conserved first and last residue. A D gene is named only where the DNA matches it firmly. A clone size is listed for some rows: how often the clone was seen (once, few, many), or a class if it is expanded.

v_gene: TRBV12-3/TRBV12-4
len: 13
d_gene: .
abundance: few
j_gene: TRBJ1-2
CDR3aa: CASSYGTIRGYTF
CDR3nt: TGTGCCAGCAGTTATGGGACAATCCGGGGCTACACCTTC

v_gene: TRBV5-1
len: 13
d_gene: .
abundance: few
j_gene: TRBJ2-1
CDR3aa: CASSYGPPGEQFF
CDR3nt: TGCGCCAGCAGCTACGGACCACCCGGGGAGCAGTTCTTC

v_gene: TRBV12-3/TRBV12-4
len: 13
d_gene: .
abundance: few
j_gene: TRBJ1-1
CDR3aa: CASSLGGYPEAFF
CDR3nt: TGTGCCAGCAGTTTGGGGGGGTACCCTGAAGCTTTCTTT

v_gene: TRBV5-1
len: 16
d_gene: TRBD2
abundance: many
j_gene: TRBJ2-5
CDR3aa: CASSLTELAGGETQYF
CDR3nt: TGCGCCAGCAGCCTTACCGAACTAGCGGGCGGAGAGACCCAGTACTTC

v_gene: TRBV4-2
len: 16
d_gene: TRBD1
abundance: many
j_gene: TRBJ1-3
CDR3aa: CASSQEIGGYGNTIYF
CDR3nt: TGTGCCAGCAGCCAAGAGATAGGGGGCTATGGAAACACCATATATTTT

v_gene: TRBV5-1
len: 19
d_gene: TRBD1
abundance: .
j_gene: TRBJ1-1
CDR3aa: CASSRLGQGERFRTTEAFF
CDR3nt: TGCGCCAGCAGCCGGCTGGGACAGGGGGAAAGGTTTAGGACCACTGAAGCTTTCTTT

v_gene: TRBV9
len: 14
d_gene: .
abundance: .
j_gene: TRBJ2-5
CDR3aa: CASSVAGVEETQYF
CDR3nt: TGTGCCAGCAGCGTAGCGGGGGTTGAAGAGACCCAGTACTTC

v_gene: TRBV29-1
len: 14
d_gene: .
abundance: few
j_gene: TRBJ2-1
CDR3aa: CSVTDRIPYNEQFF
CDR3nt: TGCAGCGTTACGGACAGAATTCCCTACAATGAGCAGTTCTTC

v_gene: TRBV7-3
len: 19
d_gene: .
abundance: few
j_gene: TRBJ1-3
CDR3aa: CASSLGPPDPTGSGNTIYF
CDR3nt: TGTGCCAGCAGCTTAGGCCCACCGGATCCAACAGGGTCTGGAAACACCATATATTTT

v_gene: TRBV6-5
len: 14
d_gene: .
abundance: .
j_gene: TRBJ1-4
CDR3aa: CASSFTGSREKLFF
CDR3nt: TGTGCCAGCAGTTTTACAGGGAGTCGAGAAAAACTGTTTTTT

v_gene: TRBV3-1
len: 15
d_gene: TRBD1
abundance: .
j_gene: TRBJ1-2
CDR3aa: CASSHWDRANYGYTF
CDR3nt: TGTGCCAGCAGCCACTGGGACAGAGCTAACTATGGCTACACCTTC

v_gene: TRBV19
len: 13
d_gene: TRBD1
abundance: many
j_gene: TRBJ2-5
CDR3aa: CASSWDREQTQYF
CDR3nt: TGTGCCAGTAGTTGGGACAGGGAACAGACCCAGTACTTC

v_gene: TRBV6-6
len: 16
d_gene: .
abundance: few
j_gene: TRBJ1-2
CDR3aa: CASSPRGAGSNYGYTF
CDR3nt: TGTGCCAGCAGCCCACGGGGGGCAGGGAGTAACTATGGCTACACCTTC

v_gene: TRBV7-2
len: 13
d_gene: .
abundance: few
j_gene: TRBJ1-6
CDR3aa: CASSLAPESPLHF
CDR3nt: TGTGCCAGCAGCTTAGCCCCGGAATCACCCCTCCACTTT

v_gene: TRBV5-1
len: 15
d_gene: TRBD2
abundance: many
j_gene: TRBJ2-3
CDR3aa: CASNRLAGDTDTQYF
CDR3nt: TGCGCCAGCAACCGACTAGCGGGGGACACAGATACGCAGTATTTT

v_gene: TRBV6-5
len: 16
d_gene: .
abundance: .
j_gene: TRBJ1-5
CDR3aa: CASSTRGGGSNQPQHF
CDR3nt: TGTGCCAGCAGCACCCGTGGAGGGGGTAGCAATCAGCCCCAGCATTTT

v_gene: TRBV6-5
len: 15
d_gene: .
abundance: .
j_gene: TRBJ1-2
CDR3aa: CASRKQGLSNYGYTF
CDR3nt: TGTGCCAGCAGGAAACAGGGTTTGAGTAACTATGGCTACACCTTC

v_gene: TRBV4-3
len: 14
d_gene: TRBD1
abundance: many
j_gene: TRBJ2-3
CDR3aa: CASSPRGSTDTQYF
CDR3nt: TGCGCCAGCAGCCCCAGGGGGAGCACAGATACGCAGTATTTT

v_gene: TRBV6-2/TRBV6-3
len: 13
d_gene: TRBD1
abundance: .
j_gene: TRBJ2-1
CDR3aa: CASRPGTAFPGFF
CDR3nt: TGTGCCAGCAGGCCCGGGACAGCGTTTCCGGGGTTCTTC

v_gene: TRBV6-5
len: 15
d_gene: TRBD2
abundance: few
j_gene: TRBJ2-1
CDR3aa: CASSYTRLAFNEQFF
CDR3nt: TGTGCCAGCAGTTACACGAGACTAGCGTTTAATGAGCAGTTCTTC

v_gene: TRBV18
len: 14
d_gene: TRBD2
abundance: .
j_gene: TRBJ2-5
CDR3aa: CASSPGTRQETQYF
CDR3nt: TGTGCCAGCTCACCCGGGACTAGGCAAGAGACCCAGTACTTC

v_gene: TRBV5-1
len: 16
d_gene: .
abundance: few
j_gene: TRBJ2-7
CDR3aa: CASSGSGGQGLYEQYF
CDR3nt: TGCGCCAGCAGCGGATCCGGGGGCCAGGGTCTTTACGAGCAGTACTTC

v_gene: TRBV29-1
len: 14
d_gene: .
abundance: .
j_gene: TRBJ1-3
CDR3aa: CSVTQVGSGNTIYF
CDR3nt: TGCAGCGTGACACAGGTGGGATCTGGAAACACCATATATTTT

v_gene: TRBV7-7
len: 13
d_gene: .
abundance: .
j_gene: TRBJ2-5
CDR3aa: CASSSDAGETQYF
CDR3nt: TGTGCCAGCAGCTCTGACGCGGGAGAGACCCAGTACTTC

v_gene: TRBV5-5
len: 15
d_gene: .
abundance: many
j_gene: TRBJ1-6
CDR3aa: CASSSTKAYNSPLHF
CDR3nt: TGTGCCAGCAGCTCCACAAAAGCCTATAATTCACCCCTCCACTTT

v_gene: TRBV12-3/TRBV12-4
len: 10
d_gene: .
abundance: many
j_gene: TRBJ2-3
CDR3aa: CASGTDTQYF
CDR3nt: TGTGCCAGCGGAACGGATACGCAGTATTTT

v_gene: TRBV5-1
len: 15
d_gene: .
abundance: .
j_gene: TRBJ1-1
CDR3aa: CASSLEGRMNTEAFF
CDR3nt: TGCGCCAGCAGCTTGGAAGGCCGCATGAACACTGAAGCTTTCTTT

v_gene: TRBV5-4
len: 14
d_gene: .
abundance: few
j_gene: TRBJ1-6
CDR3aa: CASSFSTANSPLHF
CDR3nt: TGTGCCAGCAGCTTCAGTACAGCCAATTCACCCCTCCACTTT

v_gene: TRBV6-1
len: 14
d_gene: .
abundance: few
j_gene: TRBJ2-2
CDR3aa: CASGRGIGTGELFF
CDR3nt: TGTGCCAGCGGACGGGGGATCGGCACCGGGGAGCTGTTTTTT

v_gene: TRBV5-1
len: 15
d_gene: .
abundance: few
j_gene: TRBJ1-6
CDR3aa: CASSRESSYNSPLHF
CDR3nt: TGCGCCAGCAGCCGGGAGAGCTCCTATAATTCACCCCTCCACTTT

v_gene: TRBV28
len: 13
d_gene: TRBD1
abundance: many
j_gene: TRBJ1-2
CDR3aa: CASSVTGDYGYTF
CDR3nt: TGTGCCAGCAGTGTGACAGGGGACTATGGCTACACCTTC

v_gene: TRBV4-1
len: 14
d_gene: TRBD1
abundance: many
j_gene: TRBJ2-2
CDR3aa: CASSATGGTGELFF
CDR3nt: TGCGCCAGCAGCGCGACAGGGGGGACCGGGGAGCTGTTTTTT

v_gene: TRBV12-2
len: 14
d_gene: .
abundance: once
j_gene: TRBJ1-5
CDR3aa: CASRLRTGNQPQHF
CDR3nt: TGTGCAAGTCGCTTAAGGACAGGCAATCAGCCCCAGCATTTT